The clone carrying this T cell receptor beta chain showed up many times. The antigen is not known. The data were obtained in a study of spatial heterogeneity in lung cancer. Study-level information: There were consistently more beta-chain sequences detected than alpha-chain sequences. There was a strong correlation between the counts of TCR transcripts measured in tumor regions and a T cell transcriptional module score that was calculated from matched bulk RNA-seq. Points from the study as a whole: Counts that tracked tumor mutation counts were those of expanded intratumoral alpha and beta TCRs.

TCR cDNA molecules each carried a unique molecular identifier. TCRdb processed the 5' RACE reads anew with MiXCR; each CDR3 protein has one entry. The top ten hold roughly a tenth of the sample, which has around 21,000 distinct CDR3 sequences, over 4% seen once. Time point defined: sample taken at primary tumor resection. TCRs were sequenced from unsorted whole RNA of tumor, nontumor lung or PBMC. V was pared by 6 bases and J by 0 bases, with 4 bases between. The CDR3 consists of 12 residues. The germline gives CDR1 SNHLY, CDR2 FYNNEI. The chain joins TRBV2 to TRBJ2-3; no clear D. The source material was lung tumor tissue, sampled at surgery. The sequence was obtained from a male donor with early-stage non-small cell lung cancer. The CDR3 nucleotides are TGTGCCAGCAGGACAAGCACAGATACGCAGTATTTT. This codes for CASRTSTDTQYF.